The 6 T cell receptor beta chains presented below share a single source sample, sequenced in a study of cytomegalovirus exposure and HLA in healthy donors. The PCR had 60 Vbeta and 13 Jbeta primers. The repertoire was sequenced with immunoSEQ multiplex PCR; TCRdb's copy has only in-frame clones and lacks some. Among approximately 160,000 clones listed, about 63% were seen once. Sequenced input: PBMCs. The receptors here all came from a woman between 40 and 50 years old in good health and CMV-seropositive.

In DNA form, the CDR3 reads TGTGCCAGCAAAAGGGGGGGCACCAGCTCCTACAATGAGCAGTTCTTC. Its translation: CASKRGGTSSYNEQFF. The chain recombines TRBV11-3 with TRBJ2-1; the D gene is possibly TRBD2 (7 bases). The germline V and J ends were trimmed by 7 bases and 0 bases, with 16 bases remaining between them. The germline gives CDR1 SGHNT, CDR2 YENEEA. The CDR3 covers 16 residues.

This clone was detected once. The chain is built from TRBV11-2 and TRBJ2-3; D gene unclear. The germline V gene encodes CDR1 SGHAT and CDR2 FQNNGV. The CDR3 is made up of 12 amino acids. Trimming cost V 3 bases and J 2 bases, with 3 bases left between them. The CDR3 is CASSFYTDTQYF. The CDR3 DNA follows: TGTGCCAGCAGCTTCTACACAGATACGCAGTATTTT.

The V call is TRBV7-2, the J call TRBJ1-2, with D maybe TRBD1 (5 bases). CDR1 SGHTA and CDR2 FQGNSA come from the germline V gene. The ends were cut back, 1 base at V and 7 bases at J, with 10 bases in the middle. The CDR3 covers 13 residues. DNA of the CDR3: TGTGCCAGCAGCTTAGAGGGGCGCATTGGCTACACCTTC. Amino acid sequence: CASSLEGRIGYTF.

CDR3 protein: CASSHGTGFFMEKLFF. CDR3 in DNA: TGTGCCAGCAGCCACGGAACAGGGTTTTTTATGGAAAAACTGTTTTTT. The chain couples TRBV4-2 to TRBJ1-4; weak D call: TRBD1 (6 bases). Deletions cut 3 bases from V and 8 bases from J, with 19 bases between. Germline V CDR1 and CDR2: LGHNA, YNFKEQ. The CDR3 is 16 amino acids.

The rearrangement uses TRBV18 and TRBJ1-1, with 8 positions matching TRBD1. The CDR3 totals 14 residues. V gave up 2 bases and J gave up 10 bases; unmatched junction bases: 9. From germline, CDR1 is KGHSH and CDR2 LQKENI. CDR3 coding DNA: TGTGCCAGCTCACCAGGGACAGGACCCATTGGAGCTTTCTTT. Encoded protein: CASSPGTGPIGAFF.

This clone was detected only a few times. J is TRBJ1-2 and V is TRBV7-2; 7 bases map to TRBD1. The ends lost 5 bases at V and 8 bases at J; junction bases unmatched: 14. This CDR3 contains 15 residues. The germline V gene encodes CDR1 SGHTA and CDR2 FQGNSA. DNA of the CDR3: TGTGCCAGCAGCCCGAGCAACAGGGGCGCGGGGGGCTACACCTTC. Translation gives CASSPSNRGAGGYTF.